One and the same sample provided the 10 T cell receptor beta chains below, sequenced in a study of blood T cell repertoires in COVID-19. Here immunoSEQ multiplex PCR was the method, and the copy in TCRdb shows in-frame clones only, minus some. The sample includes roughly 49,000 clones, 83% seen only once; the top ten take approximately 16%. Sequences were obtained from peripheral blood. The receptor set was obtained from a man aged 35-49 years with acute or convalescent COVID-19.

This clone appeared once. This chain links TRBV19 with TRBJ1-5; 8 positions agree with TRBD1. Germline CDR1 LNHDA, CDR2 SQIVND (reference sequence). CDR3 length: 14 amino acids. After removal of 5 bases from V and 11 bases from J, the junction contained 11 bases not matched to a gene. DNA of the CDR3: TGTGCCAGTAGTCCGAGCAGGGGGCGCGAAACCCAGCATTTT. Translating gives CASSPSRGRETQHF.

The chain carries TRBV5-1 and TRBJ2-7; no clear D. V was trimmed by 1 base and J by 3 bases, leaving 5 bases between them. This CDR3 is 12 amino acids long. CDR1 SGHRS and CDR2 YFSETQ come from the germline V gene. The CDR3 sequence is CASSLRSYEQYV. The CDR3 DNA is TGCGCCAGCAGCTTGCGGAGCTACGAGCAGTACGTC.

The J gene is TRBJ2-5, the V gene TRBV6-1, with D maybe TRBD2 (7 bases). The CDR3 runs 14 residues. Germline loops: CDR1 MNHNS, CDR2 SASEGT. V was clipped by 3 bases and J by 4 bases, with 12 bases between them. The chain's CDR3 is CASSDRGGRETQYF. The CDR3 coding sequence is TGTGCCAGCAGTGACAGGGGAGGGCGAGAGACCCAGTACTTC.

The chain carries TRBV19 and TRBJ1-5; 7 bases are a match to TRBD1. This CDR3 region has 13 residues. Germline CDR1 and CDR2: LNHDA and SQIVND (reference sequence). V was pared by 6 bases and J by 6 bases, with 5 bases of the junction left unmatched. DNA for the CDR3: TGTGCCAGTAGAGACAGGGAGGTTCAGCCCCAGCATTTT. This encodes CASRDREVQPQHF.

This clone was counted a single time. V usage is TRBV6-5 and J usage is TRBJ1-3; 8 bases line up with TRBD1. The CDR3 contains 15 residues. The germline gives CDR1 MNHEY, CDR2 SVGAGI. Trimming took 5 bases from V and 3 from J; bases not matched to a gene: 6. The CDR3 DNA reads as TGTGCCAGCAGTAGCACAGGGGGAGGTGGAAACACCATATATTTT. It is translated as CASSSTGGGGNTIYF.

The gene calls are TRBV15 and TRBJ2-7; 13 bases fit TRBD2. With 3 bases clipped from V and 0 bases from J, the junction kept 5 bases outside the gene matches. Germline V gene sequence: CDR1 LNHNV, CDR2 YYDKDF (reference sequence). This CDR3 has 17 amino acids. As DNA, the CDR3 is TGTGCCACCAGCAGCTGGACTAGCGGGGGAACCTCCTACGAGCAGTACTTC. This encodes CATSSWTSGGTSYEQYF.

V and J are TRBV10-3 and TRBJ2-5; 7 positions match TRBD1. Trimming at V came to 9 bases and at J to 4 bases, leaving 5 bases not matched to a gene. CDR1 ENHRY and CDR2 SYGVKD come from the germline V gene. The CDR3 has 12 residues. This CDR3 is CAIGGERETQYF. The CDR3 nucleotides read TGTGCCATAGGGGGCGAACGAGAGACCCAGTACTTC.

This clone was picked up a small number of times. The rearrangement joins TRBV12-5 to TRBJ1-3, with 8 bases fitting TRBD1. CDR3 length: 20 amino acids. J lost 2 bases, V lost 6 bases, and 21 bases had no gene match. CDR1 and CDR2 (germline): LGHNT, FRNRAP. The chain's CDR3 is CASGQDREQLEFGAGNTIYF. The CDR3 DNA sequence: TGTGCTAGTGGACAGGACAGGGAGCAACTCGAGTTCGGCGCTGGAAACACCATATATTTT. The whole variable domain, remainder taken from reference TRBV12-5 and TRBJ1-3, is DARVTQTPRHKVTEMGQEVTMRCQPILGHNTVFWYRQTMMQGLELLAYFRNRAPLDDSGMPKDRFSAEMPDATLATLKIQPSEPRDSAVYFCASGQDREQLEFGAGNTIYFGEGSWLTVV.

J is TRBJ2-5 and V is TRBV6-2 or TRBV6-3; 11 bases are shared with TRBD2. Germline-derived CDR1 and CDR2 are MNHEY and SVGEGT. The V segment lost 4 bases and the J segment 5 bases; nucleotides outside the gene matches: 6. The CDR3 totals 15 residues. CDR3 DNA: TGTGCCAGCAGTTCCCCTAGCGGGAGGCGGGAGACCCAGTACTTC. Translated, it gives CASSSPSGRRETQYF.

The sample holds a few counts of this clone. V usage is TRBV5-3 and J usage is TRBJ2-7; 10 nucleotides agree with TRBD1. TRBV5-3 is known as an ORF, though its function is uncertain. The ends lost 5 bases at V and 1 base at J; junction bases unmatched: 9. This CDR3 is built from 16 residues. CDR3 sequence: CARSLGDRGLSYEQYF. The CDR3 DNA reads as TGTGCCAGAAGTCTAGGCGACAGGGGGCTTTCCTACGAGCAGTACTTC.